This TCR beta chain was recorded in a study of CD4+ T cells in melanoma. Study-level results: Neoantigen-specific CD4+ T cells in melanoma reportedly had diverse differentiation states.

In regard to this clone: Its cognate antigen is unknown.

This table comes from immunoSEQ multiplex PCR, and its TCRdb copy is limited to in-frame clones, with some not included. The top ten hold about 1.5% of the sample, which has 140,000 or so clones, around 90% seen once. The source of this sequence is a human donor with melanoma.

The CDR3 is CASSVGLQGAYDEQYF. The CDR3 bases are TGTGCCAGCAGCGTAGGTCTACAGGGGGCTTACGACGAGCAGTACTTC. V and J are TRBV9 and TRBJ2-7; 9 bases line up with TRBD1. Germline V gives CDR1 SGDLS, CDR2 YYNGEE. After removal of 0 bases from V and 5 bases from J, the junction contained 9 bases not matched to a gene. CDR3 size: 16 residues.